The 21 T cell receptor beta chains given below trace back to one sample, sequenced in a study of blood T cell repertoires in COVID-19. Clones were read by immunoSEQ multiplex PCR, and TCRdb kept only the in-frame ones, dropping some. The table has about 160,000 clones, approximately 95% seen once; the top ten hold 3.5% to 5%. The source material was peripheral blood. The receptors come from a woman in her forties or fifties with acute or convalescent COVID-19.

The chain couples TRBV7-9 to TRBJ1-5; possible D gene TRBD1, 5 bases. Germline V lookup: CDR1 SEHNR, CDR2 FQNEAQ (reference sequence). The CDR3 contains 13 residues. The ends were cut back, 4 bases at V and 7 bases at J, with 11 bases in the middle. The CDR3 nucleotides read TGTGCCAGCAGCTCTGCGGGGCGACAGCCCCAGCATTTT. It codes for CASSSAGRQPQHF.

The rearrangement joins TRBV7-9 to TRBJ1-1; D unclear. The CDR3 sequence is 14 residues long. Germline V gene lookup returns CDR1 SEHNR and CDR2 FQNEAQ (reference sequence). Trimming took 6 bases from V and 4 from J, leaving 15 bases between them. CDR3 amino acids: CASRLGALGTEAFF. CDR3 sequence (DNA): TGTGCCAGCAGGTTGGGCGCCCTAGGCACTGAAGCTTTCTTT.

The V call is TRBV2, the J call TRBJ2-1; unclear D gene. V was pared by 5 bases and J by 10 bases, with 12 bases between. CDR1 SNHLY and CDR2 FYNNEI come from the germline V gene. This CDR3 is 12 amino acids long. CDR3 protein: CASSLPDKEQFF. The CDR3 nucleotides read TGTGCCAGCAGTTTGCCAGATAAGGAGCAGTTCTTC.

The genes are TRBV2 and TRBJ2-5, with TRBD2 identical over 10 bases. CDR1 is SNHLY, CDR2 FYNNEI, per germline. This CDR3 spans 15 amino acids. J was trimmed by 0 bases and V by 5 bases; bases with no gene match: 3. The CDR3, as DNA: TGTGCCAGCAGTCCGGGACTAGCGTACCAAGAGACCCAGTACTTC. Translation gives CASSPGLAYQETQYF.

CDR3: CASSSQGGPGNTIYF. The CDR3 DNA follows: TGCGCCAGCAGCTCGCAGGGGGGCCCTGGAAACACCATATATTTT. V usage is TRBV5-1 and J usage is TRBJ1-3; 7 nucleotides agree with TRBD1. CDR3 length equals 15 residues. J lost 2 bases, V lost 3 bases, and 5 bases had no gene match. Germline CDR1 is SGHRS and CDR2 is YFSETQ.

The chain uses TRBV5-1 and TRBJ2-1, with D tentatively TRBD1 (5 bases). The CDR3 runs to 13 residues. Germline V CDR1 and CDR2: SGHRS, YFSETQ. Trimming shortened V by 0 bases and J by 8 bases, and 9 bases separated the two germline ends. The DNA for the CDR3 is TGCGCCAGCAGCTTGGCGACAGCCTATGAGCAGTTCTTC. Amino acids: CASSLATAYEQFF. Variable domain in full (rest from reference TRBV5-1 and TRBJ2-1): KAGVTQTPRYLIKTRGQQVTLSCSPISGHRSVSWYQQTPGQGLQFLFEYFSETQRNKGNFPGRFSGRQFSNSRSEMNVSTLELGDSALYLCASSLATAYEQFFGPGTRLTVL.

The rearrangement joins TRBV2 to TRBJ2-7; tentatively, D is TRBD1 (6 bases). The CDR3 runs 14 residues. Looked up from germline, CDR1 is SNHLY and CDR2 is FYNNEI. V was trimmed by 4 bases and J by 3 bases, leaving 13 bases between them. The CDR3 coding sequence is TGTGCCAGCAGTGGGGGGCTAGGTGTCTACGAGCAGTACTTC. Encoded protein: CASSGGLGVYEQYF.

V usage is TRBV7-3 and J usage is TRBJ2-1, with D possibly TRBD1 on 6 matching bases. Germline V CDR1 and CDR2: SGHTA, FQGTGA. V lost 5 bases and J 5 bases, leaving 13 bases between the germline ends. This CDR3 has 14 residues. This CDR3 is CASSPTGPDNEQFF. For the CDR3, the DNA is TGTGCCAGCAGCCCTACAGGGCCTGACAATGAGCAGTTCTTC.

This clone was observed a single time. The CDR3 sequence is CATSDSGTGADLEGGELFF. CDR3 sequence (DNA): TGTGCCACCAGTGACTCCGGGACAGGAGCAGACCTTGAGGGCGGGGAGCTGTTTTTT. This chain links TRBV24-1 with TRBJ2-2; 8 bases are shared with TRBD1. This CDR3 region has 19 residues. Germline values: CDR1 KGHDR, CDR2 SFDVKD. The V and J ends lost 4 bases and 7 bases, in that order; junction bases with no gene match: 19.

V is TRBV25-1 and J is TRBJ1-6; D is unresolved. Trimming stripped 4 bases from V and 8 bases from J, with 18 bases between. Looked up from germline, CDR1 is MGHDK and CDR2 is SYGVNS. There are 16 residues in the CDR3. The CDR3 region has the DNA TGTGCCAGCAGTGCCTGGGATGAGGGAAATTATTCACCCCTCCACTTT. Protein: CASSAWDEGNYSPLHF.

The chain combines TRBV2 with TRBJ1-1; 9 positions match TRBD1. With V trimmed by 5 bases and J by 1 base, 8 bases remained unmatched. CDR1 SNHLY and CDR2 FYNNEI come from the germline V gene. The CDR3 loop spans 16 amino acids. The CDR3 coding sequence is TGTGCCAGCAGTAGGGACAGGGCCGCCGGGAACACTGAAGCTTTCTTT. This encodes CASSRDRAAGNTEAFF.

The chain employs TRBV29-1 and TRBJ1-1; no clear D. The V end was cut by 2 bases, the J end by 1 base, with 14 bases between. The germline CDR1 and CDR2 sequences are SQVTM and ANQGSEA. The CDR3 extends over 15 amino acids. The CDR3 nucleotides read TGCAGCGTTGAACTGTTCTTACTTACGAACACTGAAGCTTTCTTT. Its protein product is CSVELFLLTNTEAFF. The variable domain in full, completed from reference TRBV29-1 and TRBJ1-1, reads SAVISQKPSRDICQRGTSLTIQCQVDSQVTMMFWYRQQPGQSLTLIATANQGSEATYESGFVIDKFPISRPNLTFSTLTVSNMSPEDSSIYLCSVELFLLTNTEAFFGQGTRLTVV.

This rearrangement joins TRBV2 to TRBJ1-1, with D possibly being TRBD1 (5 bases). The CDR3 is 11 amino acids. CDR1 SNHLY and CDR2 FYNNEI come from the germline V gene. V was clipped by 10 bases and J by 7 bases, with 13 bases between them. The CDR3 loop reads CATHNQGEAFF. CDR3 sequence (DNA): TGTGCCACCCATAATCAGGGTGAAGCTTTCTTT. Combining the CDR3 with reference TRBV2 and TRBJ1-1 gives the whole variable domain EPEVTQTPSHQVTQMGQEVILRCVPISNHLYFYWYRQILGQKVEFLVSFYNNEISEKSEIFDDQFSVERPDGSNFTLKIRSTKLEDSAMYFCATHNQGEAFFGQGTRLTVV.

This chain connects TRBV28 to TRBJ1-5; D perhaps matches TRBD1 (5 bases). The V gene's germline CDR1 is MDHEN and CDR2 SYDVKM. Trimming removed 5 bases at V and 3 bases at J, with 20 bases between. The CDR3 contains 17 residues. The CDR3 reads CASSRDTGGTLNQPQHF. Written as DNA, the CDR3 is TGTGCCAGCAGTCGCGACACCGGAGGGACCCTCAATCAGCCCCAGCATTTT.

The CDR3 coding sequence is TGTGCCAGCAGCTTAACAGATCATCAGCCCCAGCATTTT. Its translation is CASSLTDHQPQHF. This chain joins TRBV9 and TRBJ1-5, with D unclear. The CDR3 spans 13 residues. Germline assignment: CDR1 SGDLS and CDR2 YYNGEE. V was pared by 4 bases and J by 5 bases, with 10 bases between.

This chain joins TRBV7-9 and TRBJ2-1; 14 bases match TRBD2. The CDR3 has 15 amino acids. The germline CDR1 and CDR2 sequences are SEHNR and FQNEAQ (reference sequence). V shed 5 bases and J 9 bases; nucleotides not matched to a gene: 6. This CDR3 is CASSRGLAGVGEQFF. The CDR3 region has the DNA TGTGCCAGCAGCCGGGGACTAGCGGGAGTAGGTGAGCAGTTCTTC.

This sequence joins TRBV18 and TRBJ1-2, with 10 bases lining up with TRBD1. The CDR3 has 16 residues. Trimming removed 2 bases from V and 3 bases from J; junction bases left unmatched: 6. Germline-derived CDR1 and CDR2 are KGHSH and LQKENI. CDR3 bases: TGTGCCAGCTCACCATCTTGGGACAGGGGTGACTATGGCTACACCTTC. Translated, it gives CASSPSWDRGDYGYTF.

V gene TRBV24-1 combines with J gene TRBJ1-5; TRBD1 aligns across 8 bases. The J segment lost 2 bases and the V segment lost 2 bases, leaving 7 bases of the junction unmatched. Germline V gene sequence: CDR1 KGHDR, CDR2 SFDVKD. This CDR3 has 17 residues. The CDR3 DNA reads TGTGCCACCAGTGATTCGACAGGGGCTGGGGGCAATCAGCCCCAGCATTTT. The encoded protein is CATSDSTGAGGNQPQHF.

In its sample, this clone was seen once. CDR3 sequence reads: CAWSDRREVAQHF. The CDR3 nucleotides read TGTGCCTGGAGTGACAGGCGTGAGGTAGCCCAGCATTTT. The chain recombines TRBV30 with TRBJ1-5, with D possibly matching TRBD1 (5 bases). The germline V and J ends were trimmed by 1 base and 11 bases, with 15 bases remaining between them. Germline CDR1 GTSNPN, CDR2 SVGIG (reference sequence). This CDR3 is built from 13 residues.

The J gene is TRBJ1-1, the V gene TRBV6-2 or TRBV6-3; possible D gene TRBD1, 5 bases. Looked up from germline, CDR1 is MNHEY and CDR2 is SVGEGT. CDR3 size: 16 residues. Trimming took 0 bases from V and 1 from J, leaving 12 bases between them. CDR3: CASSYSNLGANTEAFF. CDR3 in DNA: TGTGCCAGCAGTTACTCGAACTTAGGGGCGAACACTGAAGCTTTCTTT.

The chain combines TRBV5-1 with TRBJ1-1; 9 bases are a match to TRBD1. Germline assignment: CDR1 SGHRS and CDR2 YFSETQ. Losses at the gene ends were 0 bases for V and 1 base for J; bases not matched to a gene: 4. The CDR3 length is 16 residues. In nucleotides, the CDR3 is TGCGCCAGCAGCTTGGGGCCGACAGGGGGGAACACTGAAGCTTTCTTT. This sequence encodes CASSLGPTGGNTEAFF.